A selection of T cell receptor beta chains follows, all from one sample in a study of T cells in Graves' hyperthyroidism and ophthalmopathy. MiXCR was run by TCRdb on the multiplex PCR reads, yielding one entry per CDR3 protein. The table has about 520,000 distinct CDR3 sequences, around a quarter seen once. Sequenced material: blood. All receptors come from a young woman with Graves' ophthalmopathy. Each CDR3 is given with its conserved first and last residue. Each record gives: clone size, V gene, CDR3 protein. Clone size appears in some rows only: once, few, many, or a class for an expanded clone.

many TRBV19 CASSMSSASGANVLTF
- TRBV6-1 CATRRSTGELFF
many TRBV29-1 CSVRRSPQETQYF
many TRBV20-1 CSVSGQRFEEAFF
- TRBV15 CATSSPGHQETQYF
many TRBV12-3/TRBV12-4 CASRGRRGRDQPQHF
many TRBV7-8 CASRTRGPWETQYF
- TRBV6-1 CASSRVGGTSYEQYF
- TRBV6-1 CASNRRDRASYEQYF
- TRBV20-1 CSARDRGPSNNQPQHF
- TRBV6-1 CASSSMNSNQPQHF
few TRBV18 CASSPVSSTYEQYF
many TRBV6-1 CASSRTESSGNTIYF
- TRBV6-1 CASTPGAGEQYF
few TRBV5-1 CASSVESNNNYGYTF
many TRBV28 CASSPFREQETQYF
many TRBV6-1 CASMMDRGETDTQYF
- TRBV12-3/TRBV12-4 CASSATGSTGNTIYF
- TRBV15 CATSRDTQALSGANVLTF
many TRBV4-3 CASSQEGGFVGSGGYTF
many TRBV29-1 CSVVKTIPGEQYF
many TRBV30 CAWRTGQQETQYF
many TRBV15 CATSRDRGSFYGYTF
many TRBV6-2/TRBV6-3 CASRAIGGQLNTEAFF
- TRBV30 CAWSGFETGTFGYTF
few TRBV20-1 CSARRADNTEAFF
many TRBV11-2 CASSPGGASWGADEQYF
many TRBV27 CASSFRGGIYEQYF
many TRBV18 CASSPPSQETQYF
- TRBV5-1 CASSSKPFDEQHF
many TRBV7-8 CASRPGTISSYEQYF
few TRBV28 CASSFDDRRPQYF
once TRBV12-5 CASGLQGPGPNTEAFF
- TRBV6-2/TRBV6-3 CASSYSTRLTGELFF
many TRBV6-5 CASSYLKPGQGPNTIYF